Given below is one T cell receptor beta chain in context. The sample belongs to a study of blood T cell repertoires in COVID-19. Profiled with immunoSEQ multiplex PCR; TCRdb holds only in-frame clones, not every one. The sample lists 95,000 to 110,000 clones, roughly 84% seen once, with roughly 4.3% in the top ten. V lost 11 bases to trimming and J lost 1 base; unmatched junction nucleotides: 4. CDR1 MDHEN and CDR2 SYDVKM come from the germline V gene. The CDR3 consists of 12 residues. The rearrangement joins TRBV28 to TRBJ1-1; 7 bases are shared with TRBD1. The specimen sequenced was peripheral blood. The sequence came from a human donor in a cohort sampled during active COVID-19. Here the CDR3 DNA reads TGTGCCGTCGACAGGGAGAACACTGAAGCTTTCTTT. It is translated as CAVDRENTEAFF.